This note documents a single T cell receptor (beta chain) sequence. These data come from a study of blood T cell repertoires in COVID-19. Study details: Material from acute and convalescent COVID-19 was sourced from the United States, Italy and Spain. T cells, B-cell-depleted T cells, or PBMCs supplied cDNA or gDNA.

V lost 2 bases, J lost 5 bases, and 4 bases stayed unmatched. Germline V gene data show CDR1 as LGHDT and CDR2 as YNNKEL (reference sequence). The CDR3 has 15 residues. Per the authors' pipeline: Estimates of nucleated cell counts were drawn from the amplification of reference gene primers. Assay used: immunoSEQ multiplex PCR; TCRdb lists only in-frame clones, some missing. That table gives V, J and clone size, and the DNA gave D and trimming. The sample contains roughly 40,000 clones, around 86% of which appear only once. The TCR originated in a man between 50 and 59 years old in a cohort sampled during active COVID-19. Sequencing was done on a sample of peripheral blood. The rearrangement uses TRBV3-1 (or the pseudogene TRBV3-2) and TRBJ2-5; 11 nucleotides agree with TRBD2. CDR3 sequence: CASSQWTSGRETQYF. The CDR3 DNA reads TGTGCCAGCAGCCAATGGACTAGCGGGCGGGAGACCCAGTACTTC.